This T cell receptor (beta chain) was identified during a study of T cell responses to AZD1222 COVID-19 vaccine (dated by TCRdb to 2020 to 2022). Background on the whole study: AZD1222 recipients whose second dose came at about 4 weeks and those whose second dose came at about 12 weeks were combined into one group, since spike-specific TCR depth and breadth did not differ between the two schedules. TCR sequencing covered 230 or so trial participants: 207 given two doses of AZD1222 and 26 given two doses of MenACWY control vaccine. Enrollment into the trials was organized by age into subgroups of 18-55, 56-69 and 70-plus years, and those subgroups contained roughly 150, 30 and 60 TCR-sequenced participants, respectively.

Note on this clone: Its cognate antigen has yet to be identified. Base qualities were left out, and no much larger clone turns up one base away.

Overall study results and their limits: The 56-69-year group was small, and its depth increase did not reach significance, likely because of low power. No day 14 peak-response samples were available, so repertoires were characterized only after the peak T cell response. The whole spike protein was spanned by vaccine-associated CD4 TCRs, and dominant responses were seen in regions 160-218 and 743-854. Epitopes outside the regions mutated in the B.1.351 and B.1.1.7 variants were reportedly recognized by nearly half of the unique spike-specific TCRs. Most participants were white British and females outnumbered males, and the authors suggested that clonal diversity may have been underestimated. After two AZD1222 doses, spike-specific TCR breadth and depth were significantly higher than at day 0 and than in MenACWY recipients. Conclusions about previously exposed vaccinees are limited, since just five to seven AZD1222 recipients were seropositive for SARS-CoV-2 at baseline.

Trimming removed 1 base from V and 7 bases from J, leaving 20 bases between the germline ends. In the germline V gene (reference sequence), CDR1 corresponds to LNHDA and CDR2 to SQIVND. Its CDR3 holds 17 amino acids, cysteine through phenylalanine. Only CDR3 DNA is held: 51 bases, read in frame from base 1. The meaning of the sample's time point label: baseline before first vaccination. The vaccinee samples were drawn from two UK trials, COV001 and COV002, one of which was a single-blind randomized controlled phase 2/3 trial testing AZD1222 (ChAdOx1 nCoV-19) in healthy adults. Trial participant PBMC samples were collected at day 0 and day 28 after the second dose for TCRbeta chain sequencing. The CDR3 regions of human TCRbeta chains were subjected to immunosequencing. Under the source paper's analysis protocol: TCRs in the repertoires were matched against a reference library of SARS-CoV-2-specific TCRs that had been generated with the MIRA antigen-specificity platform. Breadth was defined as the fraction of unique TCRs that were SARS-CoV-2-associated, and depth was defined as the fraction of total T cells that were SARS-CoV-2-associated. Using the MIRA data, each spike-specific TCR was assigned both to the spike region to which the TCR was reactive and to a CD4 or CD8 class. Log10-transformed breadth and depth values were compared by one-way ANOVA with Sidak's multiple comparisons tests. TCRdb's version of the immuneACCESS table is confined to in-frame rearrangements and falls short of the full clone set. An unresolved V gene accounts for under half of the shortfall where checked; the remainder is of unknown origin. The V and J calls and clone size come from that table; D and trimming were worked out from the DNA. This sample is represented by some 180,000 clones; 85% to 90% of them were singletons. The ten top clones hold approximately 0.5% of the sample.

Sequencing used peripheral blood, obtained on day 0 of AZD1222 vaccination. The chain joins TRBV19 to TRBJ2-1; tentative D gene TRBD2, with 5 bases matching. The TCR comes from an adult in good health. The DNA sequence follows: TGTGCCAGTAGTATAGCCGGGGTGGGTCCCCCGGTTAATGAGCAGTTCTTC. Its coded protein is CASSIAGVGPPVNEQFF.